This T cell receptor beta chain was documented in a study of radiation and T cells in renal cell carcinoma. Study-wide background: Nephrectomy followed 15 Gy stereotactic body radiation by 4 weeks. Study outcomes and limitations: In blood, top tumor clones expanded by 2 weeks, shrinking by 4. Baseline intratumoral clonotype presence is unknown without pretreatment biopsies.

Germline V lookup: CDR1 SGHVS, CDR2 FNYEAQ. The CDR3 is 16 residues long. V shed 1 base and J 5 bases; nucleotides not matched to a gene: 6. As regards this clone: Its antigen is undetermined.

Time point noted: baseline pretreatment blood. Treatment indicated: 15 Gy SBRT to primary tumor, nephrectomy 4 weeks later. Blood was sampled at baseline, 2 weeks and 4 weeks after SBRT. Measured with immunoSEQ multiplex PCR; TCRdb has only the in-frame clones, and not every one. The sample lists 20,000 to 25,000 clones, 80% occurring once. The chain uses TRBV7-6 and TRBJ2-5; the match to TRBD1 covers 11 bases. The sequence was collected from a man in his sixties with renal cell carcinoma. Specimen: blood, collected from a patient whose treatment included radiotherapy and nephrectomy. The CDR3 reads CASSLGGDRGLETQYF. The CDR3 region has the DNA TGTGCCAGCAGCTTAGGAGGGGACAGGGGGTTGGAGACCCAGTACTTC.